Sequencing of this T cell receptor (beta chain) was carried out in a study of beta chain features in type 1 diabetes (dated by TCRdb to 2016 to 2018). About the investigation overall: Patients and healthy donors did not differ in mean age, gender distribution, total cell number or subset yield. A total of over 90,000,000 sorted cells were examined across all samples, and a strong correlation was observed between cell number per subset and RNA yield. The study compared TCRB repertoires of sorted circulating CD4+ T cell subsets between recently diagnosed type 1 diabetes patients and matched healthy donors. Regulatory and stem cell-like memory subsets were obtained from only 8 patients and about 8 healthy donors, while naive and central memory subsets were obtained from all 28 donors. Overall study outcomes, separate from this receptor: A moderate but significant shortening of TCRB CDR3 length was observed in type 1 diabetes patients in all four CD4+ subsets. Naive, central memory and regulatory TCRB repertoires appeared to be more alike among patients than among healthy donors. Only small numbers of individuals were included in the HLA sub-analyses, which left unresolved whether HLA type had any influence on TCRB rearrangement. Fewer insertions and more nucleotide deletions at VDJ recombination sites were observed in patients with type 1 diabetes, implying thymic rearrangement abnormalities. Sequencing cDNA rather than genomic DNA could over-represent highly expressing activated cells, although activation and CD3 levels did not differ between groups. Shorter templates might have been favored by PCR, but patient and control samples were amplified and corrected together, so both groups would have been affected equally by any skew.

The entire amount of isolated RNA was reverse transcribed using the High Capacity cDNA Reverse Transcription Kit, so the sequenced TCRB transcripts were expressed ones. Naive, central memory and regulatory T cell samples underwent deep immunoSEQ sequencing, averaging roughly 3.4 million total reads per sample. After sorted cells were lysed in RLT buffer, RNA was extracted with DNase-treated RNeasy Micro or Mini kits, with the choice depending on cell number. To prevent cross-contamination, every cell subset was processed on its own, while patient and healthy donor samples were processed together. The immunoSEQ multiplex PCR was used to amplify TCRB sequences from cDNA, generating 87-bp fragments that spanned the CDR3 region. Sequencing of the amplicons was done on the Illumina HiSeq platform. The published analysis was carried out like this. Synthetic template baselines were used to correct PCR bias computationally, reads within Hamming distance 2 were collapsed, and singletons that could not be merged were discarded. Reads were aligned to IMGT to assign V, D and J genes, CDR3 length, and insertions or deletions at six rearrangement sites. Clonotype counts were normalized to sorted cell number within each subset before computing true diversity and Gini coefficients with the tcR R package. The overlap coefficient, calculated on TCRB nucleotide sequences, was used to quantify repertoire sharing. Out-of-frame TCRB sequences from naive cells were analyzed to stand in for the pre-selection repertoire. TCRdb's version of the immuneACCESS table is confined to in-frame rearrangements and falls short of the full clone set. An unresolved V gene accounts for under half of the shortfall where checked; the remainder is of unknown origin. The V and J calls and clone size were taken over from that table, and D and trimming were inferred from the DNA. The sample data list hundreds of thousands of clones, and 15% to 17% of these were observed just once. Approximately 0.093% of the sample rests with the top ten.

From each donor, a single peripheral blood sample of approximately 0.11 L on average was drawn into heparinised tubes. A BD FACSAria II was used to sort naive, central memory, regulatory and stem cell-like memory CD4+ T cells with a panel that included CD45RO, CCR7, CD25, CD127, CD95 and CD27. A purity above 98% was achieved for all sorted populations. Right away, PBMCs were isolated by Lymphoprep density gradient centrifugation and were stained directly, with no culture step. Samples were stained and sorted in pairs, with one healthy donor and one patient per experiment, so that batch effects were minimized. Details on this clone: Its target antigen remains unknown. No clone much larger than this one lies a single base away; base qualities are absent.

The CDR3, cysteine through phenylalanine, is 15 amino acids long. CDR3 DNA only is kept here, 45 bases in frame from base 1. V lost 7 bases and J lost 7 bases; the stretch between them is 17 bases long. Taken from the germline V gene, the CDR1 and CDR2 loops are SNHLY and FYNNEI. The sample consisted of naive CD4+ T cells from blood. This specimen's cell subset or site label, per the study, means: true naive CD4+ T cells. The chain joins TRBV2 to TRBJ1-6, with an unclear D gene assignment. This receptor was obtained from a man aged 18 to 30 in good health. The DNA reads TGTGCCAGCACCCCCACGGGGAATGGGAATTCACCCCTCCACTTT. It codes for CASTPTGNGNSPLHF.